These 32 T cell receptor beta chains originate from one sample sequenced in a study of OX40 agonist ivuxolimab in advanced cancers. Measured with immunoSEQ multiplex PCR; TCRdb has only the in-frame clones, and not every one. The sample includes about 20,000 clones, 70% to 90% of them seen just once. Specimen: CD4+ or CD8+ T cells sorted from blood, collected in a trial of the OX40 agonist ivuxolimab. Receptors originate from an adult with an advanced solid tumor such as melanoma, head and neck, liver or kidney cancer.

The chain carries TRBV5-1 and TRBJ2-3, with 9 bases identical to TRBD1. The V gene end was trimmed by 1 base and the J gene end by 3 bases; junction bases not matched to a gene: 3. The CDR3 has 15 residues. Germline CDR1 and CDR2: SGHRS and YFSETQ. This CDR3 is CASSLIGQGTDTQYF. Written as DNA, the CDR3 is TGCGCCAGCAGCTTGATAGGACAGGGGACAGATACGCAGTATTTT.

This rearrangement joins TRBV27 to TRBJ1-2, with D unresolved. Per the germline V gene, CDR1 is MNHEY and CDR2 is SMNVEV (reference sequence). Trimming removed 7 bases from V and 0 bases from J, with 15 bases in between. The CDR3 has 15 amino acids. CDR3 in amino acids: CASTPGWGANYGYTF. CDR3 DNA: TGTGCCAGCACCCCCGGTTGGGGAGCTAACTATGGCTACACCTTC.

The chain combines TRBV5-1 with TRBJ2-7; 16 positions match TRBD2. The CDR3 length is 16 residues. The germline gives CDR1 SGHRS, CDR2 YFSETQ. Trimming cost V 4 bases and J 1 base; bases outside gene matches: 2. Here the CDR3 reads CASSAGLAGGSYEQYF. In DNA form, the CDR3 reads TGCGCCAGCAGCGCGGGACTAGCGGGAGGGTCCTACGAGCAGTACTTC.

The genes are TRBV27 and TRBJ2-7; a possible D gene is TRBD1 (6 bases). The CDR3 totals 14 residues. With 5 bases removed from V and 2 bases from J, the gap between germline ends came to 13 bases. Looked up from germline, CDR1 is MNHEY and CDR2 is SMNVEV (reference sequence). The CDR3, as DNA: TGTGCCAGCAGTCCCGGGACAAATCCCTACGAGCAGTACTTC. Translation gives CASSPGTNPYEQYF.

The gene calls are TRBV6-1 and TRBJ1-1; possible D gene TRBD1, 6 bases. Trimming shortened V by 7 bases and J by 5 bases, and 14 bases separated the two germline ends. The CDR3 totals 13 residues. The germline CDR1 and CDR2 sequences are MNHNS and SASEGT. The CDR3 coding sequence is TGTGCCAGCAACCTCAGGGGTTGGACTGAAGCTTTCTTT. It codes for CASNLRGWTEAFF.

As to this clone: Within the sample, other DNA sequences also encode this same CDR3. The chain carries TRBV11-2 and TRBJ2-3; no reliable D call. With 4 bases removed from V and 0 bases from J, the gap between germline ends came to 11 bases. The CDR3 spans 15 residues. Per germline, CDR1 SGHAT and CDR2 FQNNGV. For the CDR3, the DNA is TGTGCCAGCAGCTCCGAAGTTGCTAGCACAGATACGCAGTATTTT. The encoded protein is CASSSEVASTDTQYF.

This chain uses TRBV4-2 with TRBJ2-7; 8 bases map to TRBD2. V lost 2 bases, J lost 2 bases, and 5 bases stayed unmatched. The CDR3 has 15 residues. Germline V gene data show CDR1 as LGHNA and CDR2 as YNFKEQ. The CDR3: CASSQTGTSPYEQYF. CDR3 DNA sequence: TGTGCCAGCAGCCAAACCGGGACTAGTCCCTACGAGCAGTACTTC.

There are a few counts of this clone. This chain uses TRBV11-3 with TRBJ2-1, with D tentatively TRBD1 or TRBD2 (5 bases each). The CDR3 contains 14 residues. V was cut by 5 bases and J by 6 bases, with 14 bases left in between. The germline V gene has CDR1 SGHNT and CDR2 YENEEA. For the CDR3, the DNA is TGTGCCAGCAGCGGAAGGGACGACCGCAATGAGCAGTTCTTC. The encoded protein is CASSGRDDRNEQFF.

The V and J genes are TRBV5-1 and TRBJ2-3; a weak D match, TRBD1 (5 bases). V was clipped by 0 bases and J by 4 bases, with 9 bases between them. The germline V gene encodes CDR1 SGHRS and CDR2 YFSETQ. The CDR3 sequence is 14 residues long. CDR3: CASSLVGRADTQYF. CDR3 sequence (DNA): TGCGCCAGCAGCTTGGTTGGCAGGGCAGATACGCAGTATTTT.

The J gene is TRBJ2-7, the V gene TRBV11-2, with D hard to call. This CDR3 has 14 residues. In germline, CDR1 is SGHAT, CDR2 FQNNGV. V was shortened by 1 base and J by 2 bases, with 9 bases between the two germline ends. CDR3 nucleotide sequence: TGTGCCAGCAGCTTAGGAGACGGAACCTACGAGCAGTACTTC. This sequence encodes CASSLGDGTYEQYF.

The chain joins TRBV4-1 to TRBJ2-7; D may be TRBD1 (5 bases). V lost 1 base, J lost 3 bases, and 10 bases lay in between. Germline CDR1 and CDR2: MGHRA and YSYEKL. The CDR3 totals 14 residues. The DNA for the CDR3 is TGCGCCAGCAGCCAAGTTACAGGAAACTACGAGCAGTACTTC. Translation gives CASSQVTGNYEQYF.

The count of this clone is one. The chain employs TRBV27 and TRBJ2-7; unclear D gene. Germline CDR1 is MNHEY and CDR2 is SMNVEV (reference sequence). This CDR3 spans 14 amino acids. V was clipped by 5 bases and J by 1 base, with 12 bases between them. CDR3 region: CASSPQVGSYEQYF. The DNA for the CDR3 is TGTGCCAGCAGTCCCCAGGTGGGGTCCTACGAGCAGTACTTC.

The sample holds one count of this clone. CDR3 nucleotide sequence: TGTGCCAGCAGTTGGGCAGGGGAGGCCAACGTCCTGACTTTC. Protein product: CASSWAGEANVLTF. The V call is TRBV6-5, the J call TRBJ2-6; D may be TRBD1 (6 bases). There are 14 residues in the CDR3. Germline V gene sequence: CDR1 MNHEY, CDR2 SVGAGI. The V and J ends lost 4 bases and 6 bases respectively, with 10 bases between them.

V and J are TRBV10-3 and TRBJ2-4, with TRBD2 identical over 11 bases. Germline CDR1 is ENHRY and CDR2 is SYGVKD. V was pared by 3 bases and J by 0 bases, with 4 bases of the junction left unmatched. The CDR3 is made up of 17 amino acids. The CDR3 region is CAISDLAGGLAKNIQYF. In DNA, the CDR3 is TGTGCCATCAGTGATCTAGCGGGGGGCCTAGCCAAAAACATTCAGTACTTC.

The rearrangement links TRBV7-2 to TRBJ2-1; D remains ambiguous. CDR1 and CDR2 from the germline V gene are SGHTA and FQGNSA. CDR3 length: 15 residues. V gave up 1 base and J gave up 2 bases, with 9 bases separating them. The CDR3 sequence is CASSLGVGTYNEQFF. CDR3 nucleotides: TGTGCCAGCAGCTTAGGAGTGGGGACCTACAATGAGCAGTTCTTC.

V is TRBV27 and J is TRBJ2-6, with D perhaps TRBD1 or TRBD2 (6 bases each). Germline V lookup: CDR1 MNHEY, CDR2 SMNVEV (reference sequence). The CDR3 length is 17 residues. The V end lost 6 bases, the J end lost 4 bases, and 19 bases lay between the germline ends. The DNA for the CDR3 is TGTGCCAGCAGCCCCATTGATCGGGGGCAAGGGGCCAACGTCCTGACTTTC. Protein: CASSPIDRGQGANVLTF.

CDR3 bases: TGTGCCAGCAGCCCAGGGACCGCGGCAGATACGCAGTATTTT. Protein sequence: CASSPGTAADTQYF. The rearrangement uses TRBV7-2 and TRBJ2-3; either TRBD1 or TRBD2 may supply D (5 bases each). The CDR3 loop spans 14 amino acids. Germline V gene lookup returns CDR1 SGHTA and CDR2 FQGNSA. Trimming took 5 bases from V and 4 from J, leaving 13 bases between them.

This clone occurred once. The CDR3 DNA sequence: TGCAGCGGTCTCGGGTCCCACGAAGAAAAACTGTTTTTT. It encodes CSGLGSHEEKLFF. The chain carries TRBV29-1 and TRBJ1-4; D gene uncertain. The V gene lost 7 bases and the J gene lost 8 bases, with 17 bases spanning the gap. Germline V gene lookup returns CDR1 SQVTM and CDR2 ANQGSEA. This CDR3 spans 13 amino acids.

The rearrangement links TRBV6-1 to TRBJ2-5, with D unresolved. The germline V gene has CDR1 MNHNS and CDR2 SASEGT. The CDR3 is 13 amino acids. Trimming removed 2 bases at V and 5 bases at J, with 9 bases between. In DNA form, the CDR3 reads TGTGCCAGCAGTGAATGGTGGGCGGAGACCCAGTACTTC. The encoded protein is CASSEWWAETQYF.

In this sample, this clone turned up once. The CDR3 region is CASSQGTANEKLFF. The CDR3 DNA is TGTGCCAGCAGCCAGGGGACAGCTAATGAAAAACTGTTTTTT. This sequence joins TRBV13 and TRBJ1-4, with 7 bases that match TRBD1. Germline-derived CDR1 and CDR2 are PRHDT and FYEKMQ (reference sequence). V shed 5 bases, J shed 3 bases, and the junction held 3 bases outside the gene matches. The CDR3 length is 14 residues.

This clone was picked up one time. The gene calls are TRBV6-5 and TRBJ1-4; possibly TRBD1 for D (5 bases). The CDR3 loop spans 14 amino acids. Deletions cut 5 bases from V and 8 bases from J, with 15 bases between. Germline-derived CDR1 and CDR2 are MNHEY and SVGAGI. This chain's CDR3 is CASSLGEGNEKLFF. In nucleotides, the CDR3 is TGTGCCAGCAGTCTGGGCGAGGGGAACGAAAAACTGTTTTTT.

The chain uses TRBV7-9 and TRBJ2-2; 10 nucleotides line up with TRBD1. V lost 7 bases and J lost 5; bases outside the gene matches: 7. The CDR3 has 15 amino acids. Germline-derived CDR1 and CDR2 are SEHNR and FQNEAQ (reference sequence). The CDR3 here is CASKPGQGFTGELFF. The CDR3 bases are TGTGCCAGCAAACCGGGACAGGGGTTTACCGGGGAGCTGTTTTTT.

The V gene is TRBV5-5, the J gene TRBJ2-1; D is uncertain. Germline V gene sequence: CDR1 SGHKS, CDR2 YYEKEE (reference sequence). The CDR3 totals 14 residues. Trimming removed 0 bases from V and 2 bases from J, with 6 bases in between. As DNA, the CDR3 is TGTGCCAGCAGCTTGGTAGGGCCCTACAATGAGCAGTTCTTC. This encodes CASSLVGPYNEQFF. The entire variable domain, with the rest obtained from reference TRBV5-5 and TRBJ2-1, is as follows: DAGVTQSPTHLIKTRGQQVTLRCSPISGHKSVSWYQQVLGQGPQFIFQYYEKEERGRGNFPDRFSARQFPNYSSELNVNALLLGDSALYLCASSLVGPYNEQFFGPGTRLTVL.

This clone appeared a few times. V usage is TRBV27 and J usage is TRBJ2-7; possible D gene TRBD2, 6 bases. Germline V CDR1 and CDR2: MNHEY, SMNVEV (reference sequence). V lost 3 bases and J 6 bases, leaving 6 bases between the germline ends. The CDR3 is 11 residues long. The CDR3 sequence: CASSLGGEQYF. CDR3 DNA: TGTGCCAGCAGTTTGGGGGGCGAGCAGTACTTC.

The rearrangement joins TRBV5-4 to TRBJ2-2; D is unresolved. Trimming pared 4 bases from V and 6 bases from J, leaving 16 bases between. Germline V gives CDR1 SGHNT, CDR2 YYREEE (reference sequence). The CDR3 sequence is 15 residues long. DNA of the CDR3: TGTGCCAGCAGCCCGGGCCAAATCCGCCCCGGGGAGCTGTTTTTT. This codes for CASSPGQIRPGELFF.

V usage is TRBV21-1 and J usage is TRBJ1-5; no DNA check was done on the table's D call, TRBD1. TRBV21-1 is a pseudogene. The CDR3 spans 19 residues. CDR3 in amino acids: CASSKRRTGVTRGNQPQHF. The DNA of the CDR3 is TGTGCCAGCAGCAAAAGGAGGACAGGCGTTACGAGAGGCAATCAGCCCCAGCATTTT.

This rearrangement joins TRBV19 to TRBJ2-7; D remains unclear. Germline CDR1 reads LNHDA; CDR2 reads SQIVND (reference sequence). CDR3 length equals 13 residues. Between the trimmed V and J ends, which lost 5 bases and 3 bases, there was a span of 11 bases. CDR3 loop: CASSFFSGYEQYF. CDR3 nucleotides: TGTGCCAGTAGTTTCTTCTCGGGCTACGAGCAGTACTTC. Complete variable domain (other parts from reference TRBV19 and TRBJ2-7): DGGITQSPKYLFRKEGQNVTLSCEQNLNHDAMYWYRQDPGQGLRLIYYSQIVNDFQKGDIAEGYSVSREKKESFPLTVTSAQKNPTAFYLCASSFFSGYEQYFGPGTRLTVT.

The chain uses TRBV18 and TRBJ1-3; D is undetermined. From germline, CDR1 is KGHSH and CDR2 LQKENI. The CDR3 has 13 residues. V lost 2 bases and J lost 2, with 4 bases in between. The CDR3 reads CASSPGAGNTIYF. CDR3 sequence (DNA): TGTGCCAGCTCACCAGGGGCTGGAAACACCATATATTTT.

V usage is TRBV7-9 and J usage is TRBJ2-1; 8 positions match TRBD2. Germline lookup yields CDR1 SEHNR and CDR2 FQNEAQ (reference sequence). Trimming cost V 4 bases and J 1 base; bases outside gene matches: 3. The CDR3 has 15 residues. The CDR3 sequence: CASSSAGVSYNEQFF. The CDR3 DNA sequence: TGTGCCAGCAGCTCAGCGGGGGTATCCTACAATGAGCAGTTCTTC.

The chain carries TRBV18 and TRBJ1-1; maybe TRBD1 (5 bases). The CDR3 is 16 residues long. The V end was cut by 0 bases, the J end by 3 bases, with 14 bases between. CDR1 is KGHSH, CDR2 LQKENI, per germline. Here the CDR3 DNA reads TGTGCCAGCTCACCACCGAGTCGGGGGGGAGACACTGAAGCTTTCTTT. Protein sequence: CASSPPSRGGDTEAFF.

The chain joins TRBV11-2 to TRBJ2-3; D remains unclear. V was cut by 5 bases and J by 6 bases, with 15 bases left in between. CDR1 SGHAT and CDR2 FQNNGV come from the germline V gene. The CDR3 is made up of 14 amino acids. The CDR3 DNA sequence: TGTGCCAGCAGCCTGCAAATCCAGACGGATACGCAGTATTTT. This translates into CASSLQIQTDTQYF.

The chain links TRBV27 to TRBJ1-1; unclear D gene. Trimming took off 3 bases at V and 0 bases at J, with 11 bases between the two ends. This CDR3 is 15 amino acids long. CDR1 MNHEY and CDR2 SMNVEV come from the germline V gene (reference sequence). The chain's CDR3 is CASSLIMGMNTEAFF. The CDR3 region has the DNA TGTGCCAGCAGTTTGATCATGGGCATGAACACTGAAGCTTTCTTT.